These 18 T cell receptor beta chains were sequenced from one sample in a study of T and B cells in COVID-19 patients. From blood, roughly 220-550 ng of genomic DNA served as TRB template. BIOMED2 TRB-A/B primer pools were used in multiplex TRB PCR. TCRdb ran MiXCR on the multiplex PCR reads and lists one entry per CDR3 protein. Altogether a few thousand distinct CDR3 sequences are present, 20% to 25% being singletons, with the ten largest covering 9.5% to 13%. Sequenced sample: blood. All receptors come from a human donor with active COVID-19.

This clonotype was picked up a small number of times. The DNA of the CDR3 is TGCGCCAGCAGCCACCTAGGGACTAGCGGTTATTACAATGAGCAGTTCTTC. Protein: CASSHLGTSGYYNEQFF. The chain joins TRBV4-3 to TRBJ2-1, with 11 bases that match TRBD2. The CDR3 runs 17 residues. The V segment lost 3 bases and the J segment 4 bases; nucleotides outside the gene matches: 8. Looked up from germline, CDR1 is LGHNA and CDR2 is YSLEER.

This clonotype counts as medium-sized. J is TRBJ1-2 and V is TRBV12-3 or TRBV12-4; D may be TRBD1 (5 bases). The CDR3 sequence is 16 residues long. V lost 2 bases and J lost 0, with 13 bases in between. The CDR3 sequence is CASSLRQGQPNYGYTF. The CDR3 DNA sequence: TGTGCCAGCAGTTTACGCCAGGGCCAGCCTAACTATGGCTACACCTTC.

By share, this clonotype counts as medium-sized. V usage is TRBV19 and J usage is TRBJ2-5; 8 nucleotides match TRBD2. Germline V gives CDR1 LNHDA, CDR2 SQIVND (reference sequence). This CDR3 region has 16 residues. Germline trimming cut 3 bases from V and 5 bases from J; bases unmatched to any gene: 11. The CDR3 DNA sequence: TGTGCCAGTAGTATGGCTAGCGGGCCTACGAGGGAGACCCAGTACTTC. Its translation is CASSMASGPTRETQYF. The full variable domain, in which reference TRBV19 and TRBJ2-5 provide the parts outside the CDR3, is DGGITQSPKYLFRKEGQNVTLSCEQNLNHDAMYWYRQDPGQGLRLIYYSQIVNDFQKGDIAEGYSVSREKKESFPLTVTSAQKNPTAFYLCASSMASGPTRETQYFGPGTRLLVL.

This clonotype occurred a few times. The rearrangement joins TRBV14 to TRBJ2-1; TRBD2 matches at 11 bases. J gave up 6 bases and V 1 base, and 8 bases lay outside the gene matches. The CDR3 covers 17 residues. Per the germline V gene, CDR1 is SGHDN and CDR2 is FVKESK. CDR3 sequence: CASSQALTSGTVNEQFF. The CDR3 DNA is TGTGCCAGCAGCCAAGCACTGACTAGCGGGACAGTCAATGAGCAGTTCTTC.

V and J are TRBV4-1 and TRBJ1-2; D ambiguous. V was cut by 3 bases and J by 4 bases, with 15 bases left in between. Germline V gene data show CDR1 as MGHRA and CDR2 as YSYEKL. This CDR3 region has 15 residues. The CDR3 DNA reads TGCGCCAGCAGCCAGGTCGACGGGCCTTCCTATGGCTACACCTTC. It is translated as CASSQVDGPSYGYTF.

This clonotype is categorized as medium-sized (0.01 to 0.1%). This sequence joins TRBV6-5 and TRBJ1-2; D is possibly TRBD1 (5 bases). CDR3 length: 13 amino acids. V was cut by 5 bases and J by 2 bases, with 9 bases left in between. The V gene's germline CDR1 is MNHEY and CDR2 SVGAGI. Here the CDR3 reads CASSRAGNYGYTF. The CDR3, as DNA: TGTGCCAGCAGTAGGGCAGGGAACTATGGCTACACCTTC.

Judged by abundance, this clonotype is medium-sized. The chain has TRBV6-5 and TRBJ2-7, with 13 positions matching TRBD2. The CDR3 length is 16 residues. CDR1 is MNHEY, CDR2 SVGAGI, per germline. V shed 6 bases and J 2 bases; nucleotides not matched to a gene: 7. For the CDR3, the DNA is TGTGCCAGCAGAGGGACTAGCGGGGCTTTTACCTACGAGCAGTACTTC. Translated: CASRGTSGAFTYEQYF.

The V gene is TRBV7-2, the J gene TRBJ1-5; 8 positions agree with TRBD1. This CDR3 spans 13 amino acids. V dropped 8 bases and J dropped 6; count of bases not matched to a gene: 6. The V gene's germline CDR1 is SGHTA and CDR2 FQGNSA. CDR3 loop: CASSDRVFQPQHF. CDR3 in DNA: TGTGCCAGCTCGGACAGGGTATTTCAGCCCCAGCATTTT.

In this sample, this clonotype is medium-sized. The genes are TRBV6-5 and TRBJ2-5, with 14 bases lining up with TRBD2. Trimming at V came to 2 bases and at J to 6 bases, leaving 5 bases not matched to a gene. The CDR3 extends over 16 amino acids. Germline V gives CDR1 MNHEY, CDR2 SVGAGI. The CDR3, as DNA: TGTGCCAGCAGTTACCCCGGGACTAGCGGGAGCAAGACCCAGTACTTC. This codes for CASSYPGTSGSKTQYF.

The chain couples TRBV20-1 to TRBJ1-5; no clear D. The V gene lost 1 base and the J gene lost 0 bases, with 13 bases spanning the gap. Germline CDR1 DFQATT, CDR2 SNEGSKA (reference sequence). The CDR3 has 16 amino acids. The CDR3 reads CSARVSGSDSNQPQHF. CDR3 coding DNA: TGCAGTGCTAGAGTGTCCGGATCTGATAGCAATCAGCCCCAGCATTTT.

By share, this clonotype ranks as medium-sized. The chain carries TRBV19 and TRBJ1-1; D is ambiguous. The CDR3 spans 14 residues. Germline CDR1 is LNHDA and CDR2 is SQIVND (reference sequence). Trimming took off 3 bases at V and 1 base at J, with 9 bases between the two ends. CDR3 loop: CASSIGQENTEAFF. CDR3 nucleotides: TGTGCCAGTAGTATTGGTCAGGAGAACACTGAAGCTTTCTTT.

The rearrangement uses TRBV7-2 and TRBJ2-7, with D uncertain. With 5 bases removed from V and 1 base from J, the gap between germline ends came to 9 bases. This CDR3 region has 13 residues. The germline gives CDR1 SGHTA, CDR2 FQGNSA. The CDR3 loop reads CASSDQTSYEQYF. The CDR3 DNA sequence: TGTGCCAGCAGCGACCAGACATCCTACGAGCAGTACTTC.

V and J are TRBV20-1 and TRBJ1-3; 9 bases fit TRBD1. After removal of 6 bases from V and 4 bases from J, the junction contained 13 bases not matched to a gene. The CDR3 has 16 residues. Germline CDR1 DFQATT, CDR2 SNEGSKA (reference sequence). The CDR3 loop reads CSATTPGQGRGNTIYF. The DNA of the CDR3 is TGCAGTGCGACGACCCCGGGACAGGGTCGGGGAAACACCATATATTTT.

In its sample, this clonotype is large. The rearrangement links TRBV29-1 to TRBJ2-1; TRBD2 matches at 11 bases. There are 14 residues in the CDR3. The V gene's germline CDR1 is SQVTM and CDR2 ANQGSEA. V shed 8 bases, J shed 5 bases, and the junction held 8 bases outside the gene matches. The CDR3 is CSTRSGRANNEQFF. For the CDR3, the DNA is TGCAGCACCCGTAGCGGGAGGGCCAACAATGAGCAGTTCTTC.

There are a few counts of this clonotype. The V gene is TRBV5-1, the J gene TRBJ2-1, with 10 bases aligning to TRBD2. This CDR3 comprises 16 residues. Germline values: CDR1 SGHRS, CDR2 YFSETQ. The junction had 8 bases not matched to a gene; V was cut back by 0 bases and J by 8 bases. For the CDR3, the DNA is TGCGCCAGCAGCTTGGTGCCTAGCGGGAGTTTCGATGAGCAGTTCTTC. Protein: CASSLVPSGSFDEQFF.

This clonotype is labeled large (0.1 to 1%). This chain joins TRBV19 and TRBJ2-5; the D gene could be TRBD1 or TRBD2 (5 bases each). Germline CDR1 LNHDA, CDR2 SQIVND (reference sequence). Between the trimmed V and J ends, which lost 4 bases and 5 bases, there was a span of 11 bases. This CDR3 comprises 13 residues. For the CDR3, the DNA is TGTGCCAGTAGTAGTCAGGGCGGGGAGACCCAGTACTTC. Protein: CASSSQGGETQYF.

This clonotype is medium-sized (0.01 to 0.1%) within its sample. The chain uses TRBV15 and TRBJ1-2; 7 positions agree with TRBD1. J was trimmed by 6 bases and V by 5 bases; bases with no gene match: 3. This CDR3 contains 12 residues. Germline CDR1 and CDR2: LNHNV and YYDKDF (reference sequence). The CDR3 reads CATSEQGNGYTF. The CDR3 DNA sequence: TGTGCCACCAGCGAACAGGGGAATGGCTACACCTTC.

This clonotype was recorded at least ten times. The V call is TRBV11-2, the J call TRBJ2-7, with D unclear. Deletions cut 5 bases from V and 1 base from J, with 9 bases between. The CDR3 length is 13 residues. Germline-derived CDR1 and CDR2 are SGHAT and FQNNGV. Here the CDR3 DNA reads TGTGCCAGCAGCGATTATCGATCCTACGAGCAGTACTTC. Translating it yields CASSDYRSYEQYF.